The sequence of this TCR beta chain was determined in a study of cytomegalovirus exposure and HLA in healthy donors. Study-level information: In an early release, HLA-typed donors contributed about 79 million unique TCR sequences. Study-wide points: Apart from CMV serostatus, no immune exposure information was available.

A multiplex PCR was run with 60 Vbeta primers and 13 Jbeta primers. Method: immunoSEQ multiplex PCR; TCRdb's copy keeps in-frame clones and lacks some. Of over 110,000 clones in the sample, around four fifths were seen once. On this clone: What it binds is not known.

This TCR was recovered from a woman aged 55-70 years in good health and CMV-seropositive. Sequencing was performed on PBMCs.

The CDR3 DNA follows: TGCAGTGCTAGACGAGCGGGAGCGCAGTATTTT. Its translation is CSARRAGAQYF. The chain has TRBV20-1 and TRBJ2-3; 8 nucleotides line up with TRBD2. J gave up 10 bases and V 2 bases, and 2 bases lay outside the gene matches. The CDR3 spans 11 residues. Germline V gene data show CDR1 as DFQATT and CDR2 as SNEGSKA (reference sequence).